Below, 26 T cell receptor beta chains from the same sample are listed, as sequenced in a study of blood T cell repertoires in COVID-19. Data came from immunoSEQ multiplex PCR; TCRdb stores just in-frame clones and leaves some out. Found here are about 160,000 clones, 80% to 90% of them singletons; the top ten hold 3% to 4.5%. Sample: peripheral blood. The source of these receptors is a woman in her sixties who had recovered from COVID-19.

The chain has TRBV9 and TRBJ1-2; no definite D call. The CDR3 sequence is 11 residues long. Germline CDR1 SGDLS, CDR2 YYNGEE. With 3 bases removed from V and 7 bases from J, the gap between germline ends came to 7 bases. The CDR3 spells CASSALVGYTF. Here the CDR3 DNA reads TGTGCCAGCAGCGCCCTTGTTGGCTACACCTTC.

The chain is built from TRBV4-1 and TRBJ2-1; 12 positions agree with TRBD2. The CDR3 has 15 amino acids. The germline V gene encodes CDR1 MGHRA and CDR2 YSYEKL. The V gene end was trimmed by 5 bases and the J gene end by 5 bases; junction bases not matched to a gene: 4. The CDR3 bases are TGCGCCAGCAGCAGGCTAGCGGGGGGGCACAATGAGCAGTTCTTC. It specifies CASSRLAGGHNEQFF.

V gene TRBV7-9 combines with J gene TRBJ2-5, with 7 bases matching TRBD2. Germline V gene sequence: CDR1 SEHNR, CDR2 FQNEAQ (reference sequence). This CDR3 contains 14 residues. J gave up 3 bases and V 5 bases, and 6 bases lay outside the gene matches. The CDR3 region is CASSARLAEETQYF. The DNA for the CDR3 is TGTGCCAGCAGCGCGCGACTAGCAGAAGAGACCCAGTACTTC.

This sequence joins TRBV7-6 and TRBJ2-7, with 9 bases that match TRBD1. This CDR3 is 17 amino acids long. CDR1 SGHVS and CDR2 FNYEAQ come from the germline V gene. The V gene end was trimmed by 2 bases and the J gene end by 3 bases; junction bases not matched to a gene: 11. CDR3 protein: CASSLRSAGTGFYEQYF. The CDR3 nucleotides are TGTGCCAGCAGCTTACGGTCGGCCGGGACAGGGTTCTACGAGCAGTACTTC.

This sequence joins TRBV5-5 and TRBJ2-7; 9 bases line up with TRBD1. This CDR3 is built from 15 residues. Germline lookup yields CDR1 SGHKS and CDR2 YYEKEE (reference sequence). With 0 bases clipped from V and 1 base from J, the junction kept 2 bases outside the gene matches. The CDR3 sequence is CASSLAGQGSYEQYF. Written as DNA, the CDR3 is TGTGCCAGCAGCTTGGCGGGACAGGGTTCCTACGAGCAGTACTTC.

This chain joins TRBV28 and TRBJ2-7; TRBD2 matches at 7 bases. V dropped 6 bases and J dropped 3; count of bases not matched to a gene: 11. The CDR3 loop spans 15 amino acids. Germline CDR1 MDHEN, CDR2 SYDVKM. CDR3 DNA sequence: TGTGCCAGCAGCTCCCCCGGGACTATCGTCTACGAGCAGTACTTC. The encoded protein is CASSSPGTIVYEQYF. The entire variable domain, with the rest obtained from reference TRBV28 and TRBJ2-7, is as follows: DVKVTQSSRYLVKRTGEKVFLECVQDMDHENMFWYRQDPGLGLRLIYFSYDVKMKEKGDIPEGYSVSREKKERFSLILESASTNQTSMYLCASSSPGTIVYEQYFGPGTRLTVT.

The rearrangement joins TRBV5-1 to TRBJ2-3; TRBD2 matches 8 bases. Germline V lookup: CDR1 SGHRS, CDR2 YFSETQ. V lost 0 bases, J lost 0 bases, and 6 bases stayed unmatched. The CDR3 consists of 17 residues. The CDR3 loop is CASSLVVAGTSTDTQYF. Written as DNA, the CDR3 is TGCGCCAGCAGCTTGGTGGTAGCGGGGACTAGCACAGATACGCAGTATTTT.

This clone turned up a few times. The chain uses TRBV3-1 (or the pseudogene TRBV3-2) and TRBJ2-7; 7 positions match TRBD1. Germline loops: CDR1 LGHDT, CDR2 YNNKEL (reference sequence). The CDR3 loop spans 13 amino acids. V was clipped by 4 bases and J by 4 bases; unmatched bases: 4. CDR3 amino acids: CASSPGTAYEQYF. The CDR3 nucleotides are TGTGCCAGCAGCCCCGGGACAGCTTACGAGCAGTACTTC.

This clone has only a few counts. The genes are TRBV5-6 and TRBJ2-2; D gene ambiguous. In germline, CDR1 is SGHDT, CDR2 YYEEEE. The germline V and J ends were trimmed by 2 bases and 3 bases, with 5 bases remaining between them. The CDR3 spans 13 residues. CDR3 residues: CASSFFYTGELFF. CDR3 DNA: TGTGCCAGCAGCTTCTTCTACACCGGGGAGCTGTTTTTT. Looking up the rest from reference TRBV5-6 and TRBJ2-2 gives the full variable domain: DAGVTQSPTHLIKTRGQQVTLRCSPKSGHDTVSWYQQALGQGPQFIFQYYEEEERQRGNFPDRFSGHQFPNYSSELNVNALLLGDSALYLCASSFFYTGELFFGEGSRLTVL.

This clone was counted between two and nine times. The V and J genes are TRBV13 and TRBJ1-5, with no clear D. This CDR3 has 12 residues. V shed 5 bases and J shed 6 bases, with 8 bases lying between them. Germline V gene sequence: CDR1 PRHDT, CDR2 FYEKMQ (reference sequence). CDR3 sequence (DNA): TGTGCCAGCAGCGAGAGGAGTCAGCCCCAGCATTTT. Residues: CASSERSQPQHF.

The chain recombines TRBV9 with TRBJ2-3; D perhaps matches TRBD2 (5 bases). CDR1 is SGDLS and CDR2 is YYNGEE in the germline V gene. V lost 0 bases and J 1 base, leaving 9 bases between the germline ends. The CDR3 covers 15 residues. DNA of the CDR3: TGTGCCAGCAGCGTAGGGACTCCTGGCACAGATACGCAGTATTTT. Residues: CASSVGTPGTDTQYF.

The chain joins TRBV19 to TRBJ2-1; 9 nucleotides match TRBD2. Germline values: CDR1 LNHDA, CDR2 SQIVND (reference sequence). The CDR3 totals 18 residues. J was trimmed by 2 bases and V by 1 base; bases with no gene match: 9. CDR3 loop: CASSIVAGGHPTYNEQFF. CDR3 bases: TGTGCCAGTAGTATAGTGGCGGGGGGGCACCCAACCTACAATGAGCAGTTCTTC.

This clone turned up a few times. The rearrangement joins TRBV5-1 to TRBJ2-3; TRBD2 aligns across 9 bases. Germline CDR1 and CDR2: SGHRS and YFSETQ. The trim removed 4 bases at V and 3 bases at J, leaving 9 bases unmatched. The CDR3 covers 16 residues. The CDR3 region is CASSMGLAGSTDTQYF. CDR3 nucleotides: TGCGCCAGCAGCATGGGCCTAGCGGGGTCGACAGATACGCAGTATTTT.

This clone was found once. The chain links TRBV5-1 to TRBJ2-3; 9 nucleotides agree with TRBD2. J gave up 4 bases and V 0 bases, and 6 bases lay outside the gene matches. The CDR3 sequence is 16 residues long. From germline, CDR1 is SGHRS and CDR2 YFSETQ. CDR3 sequence: CASSLGAGGPSDTQYF. The CDR3 bases are TGCGCCAGCAGCTTGGGTGCGGGGGGGCCCTCAGATACGCAGTATTTT.

This chain joins TRBV3-1 (or the pseudogene TRBV3-2) and TRBJ1-6; TRBD1 matches 11 bases. The V gene end was trimmed by 3 bases and the J gene end by 5 bases; junction bases not matched to a gene: 12. This CDR3 region has 19 residues. Germline V gene lookup returns CDR1 LGHDT and CDR2 YNNKEL (reference sequence). The CDR3 coding sequence is TGTGCCAGCAGCCAGGACGCGCGGACAGGGGGCTACCATAATTCACCCCTCCACTTT. Translating it yields CASSQDARTGGYHNSPLHF.

V is TRBV7-9 and J is TRBJ2-7; D call uncertain. Germline lookup yields CDR1 SEHNR and CDR2 FQNEAQ (reference sequence). CDR3 length: 15 amino acids. With 0 bases removed from V and 2 bases from J, the gap between germline ends came to 11 bases. The DNA of the CDR3 is TGTGCCAGCAGCTTAGCGGCGGCTACTGCCTACGAGCAGTACTTC. Encoded protein: CASSLAAATAYEQYF.

The genes are TRBV4-1 and TRBJ2-3; 14 nucleotides agree with TRBD2. The length of the CDR3 is 15 residues. Unmatched junction bases numbered 4, after V lost 6 bases and J lost 5 bases. Germline CDR1 MGHRA, CDR2 YSYEKL. In DNA form, the CDR3 reads TGCGCCAGCAGTCCGACTAGCGGGGGGGGAGATACGCAGTATTTT. Its translation is CASSPTSGGGDTQYF.

This chain links TRBV14 with TRBJ1-1; 7 bases are a match to TRBD1. V lost 0 bases and J lost 0; bases outside the gene matches: 4. Germline loops: CDR1 SGHDN, CDR2 FVKESK. The CDR3 is made up of 16 amino acids. The CDR3 loop reads CASSQDRGQVNTEAFF. CDR3 DNA sequence: TGTGCCAGCAGCCAAGATCGAGGACAGGTGAACACTGAAGCTTTCTTT.

This chain uses TRBV2 with TRBJ1-1; 7 positions agree with TRBD1. In germline, CDR1 is SNHLY, CDR2 FYNNEI. The CDR3 totals 14 residues. Trimming cost V 7 bases and J 0 bases; bases outside gene matches: 5. CDR3: CASIKTGMNTEAFF. The CDR3 nucleotides are TGTGCCAGCATCAAGACAGGGATGAACACTGAAGCTTTCTTT.

This chain connects TRBV12-3 or TRBV12-4 to TRBJ1-2; the D is unclear. The CDR3 runs to 12 residues. Trimming took 3 bases from V and 5 from J, leaving 7 bases between them. Here the CDR3 DNA reads TGTGCCAGCAGTTTTGGCCAGTATGGCTACACCTTC. Protein sequence: CASSFGQYGYTF.

The chain carries TRBV4-1 and TRBJ1-1; unclear D gene. Germline values: CDR1 MGHRA, CDR2 YSYEKL. This CDR3 is 13 amino acids long. V lost 10 bases to trimming and J lost 5 bases, with 17 bases between them. This CDR3 is CAISQVSGTEAFF. CDR3 sequence (DNA): TGCGCCATCTCGCAGGTATCGGGGACTGAAGCTTTCTTT.

This chain uses TRBV9 with TRBJ1-1; tentatively, D is TRBD1 (6 bases). The V and J ends lost 2 bases and 7 bases respectively, with 12 bases between them. The CDR3 totals 13 residues. In germline, CDR1 is SGDLS, CDR2 YYNGEE. The DNA for the CDR3 is TGTGCCAGCAGCGTGGGGGCCCCTGGTGAAGCTTTCTTT. Translating gives CASSVGAPGEAFF.

This chain connects TRBV5-4 to TRBJ2-5; 7 positions agree with TRBD1. Trimming cost V 1 base and J 5 bases; bases outside gene matches: 8. CDR3 size: 15 residues. From germline, CDR1 is SGHNT and CDR2 YYREEE (reference sequence). The CDR3 loop reads CASSLRRDSRETQYF. As DNA, the CDR3 is TGTGCCAGCAGCTTGCGTAGGGACAGCAGGGAGACCCAGTACTTC. The whole variable domain, remainder taken from reference TRBV5-4 and TRBJ2-5, is ETGVTQSPTHLIKTRGQQVTLRCSSQSGHNTVSWYQQALGQGPQFIFQYYREEENGRGNFPPRFSGLQFPNYSSELNVNALELDDSALYLCASSLRRDSRETQYFGPGTRLLVL.

The chain uses TRBV28 and TRBJ1-2; D possibly corresponds to TRBD1 (6 bases). V lost 8 bases to trimming and J lost 4 bases, with 11 bases between them. Germline V gene lookup returns CDR1 MDHEN and CDR2 SYDVKM. The CDR3 runs 12 residues. The CDR3 DNA reads as TGTGCCAGCGGACAGTCACCCTATGGCTACACCTTC. It specifies CASGQSPYGYTF.

This sequence joins TRBV19 and TRBJ1-1, with 7 positions matching TRBD1. Germline V CDR1 and CDR2: LNHDA, SQIVND (reference sequence). V was clipped by 6 bases and J by 1 base; unmatched bases: 5. The CDR3 is 14 residues long. The CDR3, as DNA: TGTGCCAGTAGCCCGGACAGGCAGAACACTGAAGCTTTCTTT. It codes for CASSPDRQNTEAFF.

The chain has TRBV10-1 and TRBJ2-3, with D unclear. From germline, CDR1 is WNHNN and CDR2 SYGVQD (reference sequence). V dropped 4 bases and J dropped 9 bases, with 5 bases sitting between them. The length of the CDR3 is 10 residues. CDR3 sequence (DNA): TGCGCCAGCAGTGGAACAACGCAGTATTTT. Amino acid sequence: CASSGTTQYF.